This T cell receptor (beta chain) was obtained from a study of blood T cells in healthy people across ages. The sample holds a few counts of this clonotype. Antigen unknown. Using a J-beta primer mix together with a sample-barcoded 5' primer, a second PCR was run for about 7 to 12 cycles. From the 5' RACE reads, TCRdb called clonotypes with MiXCR, one entry per CDR3 protein. Among about 780,000 distinct CDR3 sequences, about 47% were seen once, and the ten largest hold less than 20%. Study results and caveats: Not knowing donor CMV status may have confounded expanded clonotype changes.

The draw of peripheral blood yielded around 10 milliliters from each donor. Per the germline V gene, CDR1 is SGHRS and CDR2 is YFSETQ. CDR3 length: 14 residues. V lost 1 base to trimming and J lost 7 bases, with 15 bases between them. The V call is TRBV5-1, the J call TRBJ2-7; D gene uncertain. The specimen sequenced was blood. The source is a man older than 75 in good health. CDR3 loop: CASSLNTVEGEQYF. In DNA, the CDR3 is TGCGCCAGCAGCTTGAACACGGTCGAAGGGGAGCAGTACTTC. Full variable domain (outside the CDR3, taken from reference TRBV5-1 and TRBJ2-7): KAGVTQTPRYLIKTRGQQVTLSCSPISGHRSVSWYQQTPGQGLQFLFEYFSETQRNKGNFPGRFSGRQFSNSRSEMNVSTLELGDSALYLCASSLNTVEGEQYFGPGTRLTVT.